The entry below describes one T cell receptor (beta chain). The antigen is unknown. The CDR3 spans 14 residues. Trimming pared 6 bases from V and 5 bases from J, leaving 16 bases between. Genomic DNA was the PCR template. The TCR beta CDR3 region was amplified using 30 forward and 13 reverse primers. TCRdb processed the multiplex PCR reads anew with MiXCR; each CDR3 protein has one entry. Counted here are around 300,000 distinct CDR3 sequences, roughly 50% occurring once; the ten biggest clones make up 12% to 15%. The data stem from a study of type 1 and type 2 diabetes patients. Study observations and caveats: Type 2 diabetes repertoires were more diverse than type 1 diabetes repertoires.

This sequence was found in a man aged 18 to 29 with type 2 diabetes. The V call is TRBV12-3 or TRBV12-4, the J call TRBJ2-5; TRBD2 is a possible D gene (6 bases). The sequenced material came from peripheral blood mononuclear cells (PBMCs). The CDR3 DNA sequence: TGTGCCAGCAGGGACTTGGGGGGTACGGAGACCCAGTACTTC. Translation gives CASRDLGGTETQYF.